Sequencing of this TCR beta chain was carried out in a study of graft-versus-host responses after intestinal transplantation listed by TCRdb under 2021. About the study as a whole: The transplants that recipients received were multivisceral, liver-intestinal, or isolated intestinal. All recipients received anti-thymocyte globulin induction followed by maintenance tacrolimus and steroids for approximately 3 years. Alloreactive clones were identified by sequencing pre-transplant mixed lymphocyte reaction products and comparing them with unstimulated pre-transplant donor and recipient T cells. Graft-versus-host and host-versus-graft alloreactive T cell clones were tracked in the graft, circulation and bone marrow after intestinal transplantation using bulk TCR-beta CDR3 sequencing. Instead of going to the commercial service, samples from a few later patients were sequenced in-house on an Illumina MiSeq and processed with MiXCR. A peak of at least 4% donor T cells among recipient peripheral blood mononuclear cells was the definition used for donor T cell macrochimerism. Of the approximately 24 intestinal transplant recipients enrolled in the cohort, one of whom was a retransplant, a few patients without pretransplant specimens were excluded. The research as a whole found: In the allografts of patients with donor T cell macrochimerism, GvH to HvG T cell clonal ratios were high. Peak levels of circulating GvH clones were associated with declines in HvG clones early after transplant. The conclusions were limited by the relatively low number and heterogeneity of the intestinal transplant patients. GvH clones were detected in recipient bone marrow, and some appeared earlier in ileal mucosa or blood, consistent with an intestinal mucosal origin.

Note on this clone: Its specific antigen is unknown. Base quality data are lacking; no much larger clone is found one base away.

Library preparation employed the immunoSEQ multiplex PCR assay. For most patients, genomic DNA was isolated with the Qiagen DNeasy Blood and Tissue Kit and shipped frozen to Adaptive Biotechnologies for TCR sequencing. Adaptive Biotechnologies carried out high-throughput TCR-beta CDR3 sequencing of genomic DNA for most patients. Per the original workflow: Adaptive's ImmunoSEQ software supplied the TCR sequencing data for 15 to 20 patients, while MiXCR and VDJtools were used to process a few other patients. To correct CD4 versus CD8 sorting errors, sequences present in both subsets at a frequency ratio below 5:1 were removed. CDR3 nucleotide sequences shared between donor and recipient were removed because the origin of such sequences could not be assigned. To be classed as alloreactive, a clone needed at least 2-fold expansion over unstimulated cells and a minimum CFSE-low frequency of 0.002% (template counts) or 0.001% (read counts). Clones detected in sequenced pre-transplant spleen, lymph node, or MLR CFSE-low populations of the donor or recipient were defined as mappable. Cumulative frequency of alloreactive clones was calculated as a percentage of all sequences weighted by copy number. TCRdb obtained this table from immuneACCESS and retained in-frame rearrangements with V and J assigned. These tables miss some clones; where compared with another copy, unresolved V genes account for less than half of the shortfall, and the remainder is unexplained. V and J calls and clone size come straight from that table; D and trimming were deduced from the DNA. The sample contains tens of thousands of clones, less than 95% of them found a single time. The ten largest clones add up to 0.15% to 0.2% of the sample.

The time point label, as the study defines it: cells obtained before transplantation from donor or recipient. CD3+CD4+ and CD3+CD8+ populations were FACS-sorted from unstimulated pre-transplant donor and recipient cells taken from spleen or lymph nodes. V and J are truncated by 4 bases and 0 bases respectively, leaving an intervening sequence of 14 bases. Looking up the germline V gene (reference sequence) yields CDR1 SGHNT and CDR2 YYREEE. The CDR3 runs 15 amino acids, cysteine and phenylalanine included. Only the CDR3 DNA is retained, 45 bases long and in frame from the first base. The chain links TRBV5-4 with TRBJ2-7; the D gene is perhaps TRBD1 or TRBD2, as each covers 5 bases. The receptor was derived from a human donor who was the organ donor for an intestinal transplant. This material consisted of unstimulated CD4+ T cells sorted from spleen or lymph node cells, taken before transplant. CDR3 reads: CASSEGEGPSYEQYF. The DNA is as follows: TGTGCCAGCAGCGAGGGAGAGGGGCCCTCCTACGAGCAGTACTTC.